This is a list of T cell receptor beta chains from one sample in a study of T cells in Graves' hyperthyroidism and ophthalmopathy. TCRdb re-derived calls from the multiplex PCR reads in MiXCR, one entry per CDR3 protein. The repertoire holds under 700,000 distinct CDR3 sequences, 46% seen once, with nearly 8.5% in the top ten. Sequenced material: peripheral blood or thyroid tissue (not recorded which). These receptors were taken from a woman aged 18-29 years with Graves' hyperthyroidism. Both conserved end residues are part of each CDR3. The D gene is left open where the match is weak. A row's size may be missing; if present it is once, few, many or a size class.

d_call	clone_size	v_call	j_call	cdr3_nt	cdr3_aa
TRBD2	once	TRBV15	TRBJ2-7	TGTGCCACCAGCAGCTTGGGACTAGCGGGGGCCTACGAGCAGTACTTC	CATSSLGLAGAYEQYF
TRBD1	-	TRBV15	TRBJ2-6	TGTGCCACCACTCGACAGGGGGGTTCTGGGGCCAACGTCCTGACTTTC	CATTRQGGSGANVLTF
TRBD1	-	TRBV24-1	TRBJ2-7	TGTGCCACCAGCAGGACAGGGGGGCTTGAGCAGTACTTC	CATSRTGGLEQYF
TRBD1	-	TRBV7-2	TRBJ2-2	TGTGCCAGCAGGATTGGGACAGTCCTGGAGGAGCTGTTTTTT	CASRIGTVLEELFF
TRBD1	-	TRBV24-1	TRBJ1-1	TGTGCCACCAGTGGAGACAGGGCGAACACTGAAGCTTTCTTT	CATSGDRANTEAFF
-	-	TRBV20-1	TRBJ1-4	TGCAGTGCTGGGCCGTTAGAGGAAAAACTGTTTTTT	CSAGPLEEKLFF
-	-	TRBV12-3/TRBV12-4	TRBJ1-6	TGTGCCAGCAGTACCGCGGAGTATAATTCACCCCTCCACTTT	CASSTAEYNSPLHF
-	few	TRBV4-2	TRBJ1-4	TGTGCCAGCAGCCAAGAAACGGGAGGGCGGGCGGCTGAAAAACTGTTTTTT	CASSQETGGRAAEKLFF
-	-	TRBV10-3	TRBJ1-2	TGTGCCAGCAGTGATGCTGACAGAAGGACCTTC	CASSDADRRTF
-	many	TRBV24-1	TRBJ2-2	TGTGCCACGGGGGCCGGGGAGCTGTTTTTT	CATGAGELFF
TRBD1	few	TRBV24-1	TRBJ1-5	TGTGCCACCAGTGACCGCGGACAGGGCCCCGGTCAGCCCCAGCATTTT	CATSDRGQGPGQPQHF
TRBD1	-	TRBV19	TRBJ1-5	TGTGCCAGTATCCCGACAGGGGTGATCAATCAGCCCCAGCATTTT	CASIPTGVINQPQHF
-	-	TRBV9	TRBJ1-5	TGTGCCAGCAGCGTAGACGGGGATAGCAATCAGCCCCAGCATTTT	CASSVDGDSNQPQHF
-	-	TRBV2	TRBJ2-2	TGTGCCAGCAGTGGACTAACGAACACCGGGGAGCTGTTTTTT	CASSGLTNTGELFF
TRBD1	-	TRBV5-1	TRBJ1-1	TGCGCCAGCAGCTTGGTCACAGGGGGCGGGCCCGCTAACACTGAAGCTTTCTTT	CASSLVTGGGPANTEAFF
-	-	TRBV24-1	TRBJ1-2	TGTGCCACCAGTGATTTTGAGGAGGCGGAAGGCTACACCTTC	CATSDFEEAEGYTF
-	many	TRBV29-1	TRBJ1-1	TGCAGCGTTGCAGGGAAAGGGGTCACTGAAGCTTTCTTT	CSVAGKGVTEAFF
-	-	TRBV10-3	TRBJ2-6	TGTGCCATCAGTGAGCACCGCGCACTCTCTGGGGCCAACGTCCTGACTTTC	CAISEHRALSGANVLTF
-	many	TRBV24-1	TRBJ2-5	TGTGCCACCAGTGGTGTAGGGGGGAGGCAAGAGACCCAGTACTTC	CATSGVGGRQETQYF
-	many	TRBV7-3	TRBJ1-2	TGTGCCAGCAGCCCCGGGGACGGAGCTAACTATGGCTACACCTTC	CASSPGDGANYGYTF
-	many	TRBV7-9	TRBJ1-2	TGTGCCAGCAGCCCGAGACCGACGGGGAACTATGGCTACACCTTC	CASSPRPTGNYGYTF
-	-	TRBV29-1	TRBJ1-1	TGCAGCGTTGGTCAGGACGGAAATGAAGCTTTCTTT	CSVGQDGNEAFF
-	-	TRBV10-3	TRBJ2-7	TGTGCCATCAGCCGTGGTTCCCCCTACGAGCAGTACTTC	CAISRGSPYEQYF
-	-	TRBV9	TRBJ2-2	TGTGCCAGCACCGCAGGATTTAACAGGGATTGGACCGGGGAGCTGTTTTTT	CASTAGFNRDWTGELFF
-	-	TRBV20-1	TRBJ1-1	TGCAGTGCTAGAGATGACCCTGAAGCTTTCTTT	CSARDDPEAFF
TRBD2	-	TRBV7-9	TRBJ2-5	TGTGCCAGCAGCCGGCCGGGGGGTCAAGAGACCCAGTACTTC	CASSRPGGQETQYF
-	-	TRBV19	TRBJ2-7	TGTGCCAGTAGCCCCCTCGGGGCTAGCGAGCAGTACTTC	CASSPLGASEQYF
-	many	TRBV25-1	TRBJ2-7	TGTGCCAGCAAAGGGGTTTACGAGCAGTACTTC	CASKGVYEQYF
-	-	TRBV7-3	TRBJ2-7	TGTGCCAGGGGGCGCGGACGTAACGAGCAGTACTTC	CARGRGRNEQYF
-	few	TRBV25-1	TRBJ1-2	TGTGCCAGCAGCTATGGACAGCGATTCTGGAACCGAACCACGCGTAACTATGGCTACACCTTC	CASSYGQRFWNRTTRNYGYTF
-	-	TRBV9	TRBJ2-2	TGTGCCAGCAGCCTGAGAAAGGGGCACCCCTGGGCCGGGGAGCTGTTTTTT	CASSLRKGHPWAGELFF
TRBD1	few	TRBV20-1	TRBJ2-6	TGCAGTGCTAGAGGCCACAGGGGATCTGGGGCCAACGTCCTGACTTTC	CSARGHRGSGANVLTF
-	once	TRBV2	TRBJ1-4	TGTGCCAGCAGAGATCGCGGGGGTAATGAAAAACTGTTTTTT	CASRDRGGNEKLFF
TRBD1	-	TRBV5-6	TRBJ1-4	TGTGCCAGCAGCCCCTTAGGACAGGCGGCTCATGAAAAACTGTTTTTT	CASSPLGQAAHEKLFF
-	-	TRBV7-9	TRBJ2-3	TGTGCCAGCAGCCAAGAGGGCAAGACGCGGGATACGCAGTATTTT	CASSQEGKTRDTQYF
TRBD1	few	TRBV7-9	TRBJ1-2	TGTGCCAGCAGCTTCCCCCGGACAGGCTTTTATGGCTACACCTTC	CASSFPRTGFYGYTF
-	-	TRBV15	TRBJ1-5	TGTGCCACCAGCAGTGCGTCAAAGGGAAATCAGCCCCAGCATTTT	CATSSASKGNQPQHF
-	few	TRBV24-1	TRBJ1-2	TGTGCTAGATCGTTCAGCTTAAGCGGCTACACCTTC	CARSFSLSGYTF
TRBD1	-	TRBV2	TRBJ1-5	TGTGCCAGCAGCGGACAGGTCAATCGGCCCCAGCATTTT	CASSGQVNRPQHF
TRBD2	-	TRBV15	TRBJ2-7	TGTGCCACCAGCAGAGATCGGGTAGCGGGAGAAGGGCAGTACTTC	CATSRDRVAGEGQYF
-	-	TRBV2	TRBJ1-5	TGTGCCAGCGGGGTCATGTCGGCAGCAGGGGACAGCAATCAGCCCCAGCATTTT	CASGVMSAAGDSNQPQHF
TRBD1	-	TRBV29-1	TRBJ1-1	TGCAGCCCGGAGGGACAGTTAAGGACTGAAGCTTTCTTT	CSPEGQLRTEAFF
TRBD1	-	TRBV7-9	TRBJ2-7	TGTGCCAGCAGCCGCTGGACAGGGACCGAGCAGTACTTC	CASSRWTGTEQYF
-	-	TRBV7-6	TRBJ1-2	TGTGCCAGCAGCTCCCCGGGGGGGGGGCTTGGCTACACCTTC	CASSSPGGGLGYTF
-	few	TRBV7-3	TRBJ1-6	TGTGCCAGCAGCTTAGGGGGCGCCTATAATTCACCCCTCCACTTT	CASSLGGAYNSPLHF
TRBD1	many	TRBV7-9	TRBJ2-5	TGTGCCAGCAGCTCACAGGGGGACGGAGAGACCCAGTACTTC	CASSSQGDGETQYF
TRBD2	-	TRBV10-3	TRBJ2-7	TGTGCCATCCGGAGGACTAGCGGGGGGGACGAGCAGTACTTC	CAIRRTSGGDEQYF
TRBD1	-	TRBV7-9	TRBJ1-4	TGTGCCAGCAGCTTACAGGGGGCGAGGGAAAAACTGTTTTTT	CASSLQGAREKLFF
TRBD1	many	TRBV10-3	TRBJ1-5	TGTGCCATCGGAGGGGGACAGGGTGGTCAGCCCCAGCATTTT	CAIGGGQGGQPQHF
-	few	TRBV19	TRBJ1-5	TGTGCCAGTAGTATGGGGTTGTATCAGCCCCAGCATTTT	CASSMGLYQPQHF
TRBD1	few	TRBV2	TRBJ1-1	TGTGCCAGCAGTGTCGGACAGGGTACGGCTTTCTTT	CASSVGQGTAFF
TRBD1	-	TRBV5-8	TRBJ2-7	TGTGCCAGCAGCCAAGATTGGGGGACAGGGGTGGCCTACGAGCAGTACTTC	CASSQDWGTGVAYEQYF
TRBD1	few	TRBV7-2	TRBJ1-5	TGTGCCAGCAGTCCTGGACAGGAGGGCAATCAGCCCCAGCATTTT	CASSPGQEGNQPQHF
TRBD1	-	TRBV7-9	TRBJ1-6	TGTGCCAGCAGCCCGGAGGGACAGGGATACCTTTCACCCCTCCACTTT	CASSPEGQGYLSPLHF
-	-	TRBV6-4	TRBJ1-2	TGTGCCAGCAGTCCAGGGGAAGGCCACACCTTC	CASSPGEGHTF
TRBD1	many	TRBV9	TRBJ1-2	TGTGCCAGCAGCCCGAGTGGGGGCGGGACAGGCTATGGCTACACCTTC	CASSPSGGGTGYGYTF
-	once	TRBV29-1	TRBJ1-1	TGCAGCTTGCTTCGCAGGGGCTCCACTGAAGCTTTCTTT	CSLLRRGSTEAFF
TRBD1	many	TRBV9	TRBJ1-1	TGTGCCAGCAGCACCGGACAGGACACTGAAGCTTTCTTT	CASSTGQDTEAFF